The 28 T cell receptor beta chains below were found in one sample sequenced in a study of T cell repertoires in cytomegalovirus infection. Each CDR3 protein is one row after TCRdb ran MiXCR on the reads. The sample includes about 260,000 distinct CDR3 sequences, about 13% of them seen just once. The specimen was PBMCs. All receptors derive from a human donor in good health (CMV status not recorded). Some clones in this sample may be carry-over from other donors' samples.

V usage is TRBV20-1 and J usage is TRBJ2-4, with a weak D call TRBD2 (6 bases). Deletions cut 1 base from V and 5 bases from J, with 9 bases between. This CDR3 is built from 13 residues. CDR1 and CDR2 from the germline V gene are DFQATT and SNEGSKA (reference sequence). Here the CDR3 DNA reads TGCAGTGCTAGAGCTAGCGTGGAAAACATTCAGTACTTC. Translated: CSARASVENIQYF.

In its sample, this clonotype was seen a few times. The chain uses TRBV7-9 and TRBJ1-1; TRBD1 agrees at 8 bases. Germline CDR1 reads SEHNR; CDR2 reads FQNEAQ (reference sequence). Trimming removed 5 bases from V and 4 bases from J; junction bases left unmatched: 6. The length of the CDR3 is 14 residues. The chain's CDR3 is CASSSTGGSTEAFF. The DNA of the CDR3 is TGTGCCAGCAGCAGTACAGGGGGGAGCACTGAAGCTTTCTTT.

The sample holds a few counts of this clonotype. The gene calls are TRBV7-9 and TRBJ1-5, with D unclear. CDR3 length: 12 amino acids. Looked up from germline, CDR1 is SEHNR and CDR2 is FQNEAQ (reference sequence). V gave up 7 bases and J gave up 5 bases, with 9 bases separating them. CDR3 DNA sequence: TGTGCCAGCAAGCTTGGGGATCAGCCCCAGCATTTT. Translated: CASKLGDQPQHF.

This chain joins TRBV6-2 or TRBV6-3 and TRBJ1-5; 7 bases map to TRBD1. The trim removed 8 bases at V and 0 bases at J, leaving 4 bases unmatched. This CDR3 is 14 amino acids long. CDR1 is MNHEY, CDR2 SVGEGT, per germline. The CDR3 DNA follows: TGTGCCAGCGCCACAGGGGCTAGCAATCAGCCCCAGCATTTT. Translation: CASATGASNQPQHF.

This clonotype was detected many times. The chain combines TRBV4-3 with TRBJ2-7, with 7 bases aligning to TRBD1. CDR1 is LGHNA and CDR2 is YSLEER in the germline V gene. The CDR3 contains 15 residues. The J segment lost 2 bases and the V segment lost 0 bases, leaving 4 bases of the junction unmatched. CDR3 nucleotide sequence: TGCGCCAGCAGCCAAGATGGGACAGCTACCTACGAGCAGTACTTC. Translation: CASSQDGTATYEQYF.

The rearrangement joins TRBV5-1 to TRBJ1-1, with D hard to call. Germline CDR1 reads SGHRS; CDR2 reads YFSETQ. This CDR3 is built from 14 residues. Trimming left V 6 bases short and J 4 bases short, with 16 bases between. The CDR3 spells CASKRSMGGTEAFF. For the CDR3, the DNA is TGCGCCAGCAAAAGGTCCATGGGTGGCACTGAAGCTTTCTTT. Variable domain in full (rest from reference TRBV5-1 and TRBJ1-1): KAGVTQTPRYLIKTRGQQVTLSCSPISGHRSVSWYQQTPGQGLQFLFEYFSETQRNKGNFPGRFSGRQFSNSRSEMNVSTLELGDSALYLCASKRSMGGTEAFFGQGTRLTVV.

The sample holds a few counts of this clonotype. This sequence joins TRBV29-1 and TRBJ2-3; 8 bases match TRBD1. The CDR3 has 14 amino acids. Germline V gene lookup returns CDR1 SQVTM and CDR2 ANQGSEA. V lost 4 bases and J lost 5; bases outside the gene matches: 8. CDR3 region: CSVGYRGTEDTQYF. The CDR3 DNA follows: TGCAGCGTTGGCTACAGGGGGACGGAAGATACGCAGTATTTT.

This clonotype was observed at least ten times. The rearrangement joins TRBV12-3 or TRBV12-4 to TRBJ1-1; D not certain. Trimming took 3 bases from V and 1 from J, leaving 6 bases between them. The CDR3 totals 13 residues. CDR3 DNA: TGTGCCAGCAGTTTTGAATGGAACACTGAAGCTTTCTTT. Its translation is CASSFEWNTEAFF.

This clonotype occurred many times. The gene calls are TRBV11-2 and TRBJ2-7; 7 bases align to TRBD2. The CDR3 is 13 residues long. With V trimmed by 6 bases and J by 1 base, 3 bases remained unmatched. Germline loops: CDR1 SGHAT, CDR2 FQNNGV. The CDR3 loop reads CASSLAVSYEQYF. For the CDR3, the DNA is TGTGCCAGCAGTCTAGCGGTGTCCTACGAGCAGTACTTC.

This clonotype appeared a few times. The rearrangement uses TRBV19 and TRBJ2-7; 9 bases match TRBD1. The CDR3 has 12 residues. CDR1 is LNHDA and CDR2 is SQIVND in the germline V gene (reference sequence). V shed 11 bases, J shed 4 bases, and the junction held 6 bases outside the gene matches. The DNA for the CDR3 is TGTGCCTCCGGACAGGGGTGGTACGAGCAGTACTTC. Translation: CASGQGWYEQYF.

This clonotype was recorded at least ten times. The CDR3 coding sequence is TGTGCCAGCAGCCCCACAGGGTCCTCAGATACGCAGTATTTT. This encodes CASSPTGSSDTQYF. The J gene is TRBJ2-3, the V gene TRBV7-2; D possibly corresponds to TRBD1 (6 bases). Per germline, CDR1 SGHTA and CDR2 FQGNSA. The CDR3 is 14 amino acids. Deletions cut 5 bases from V and 4 bases from J, with 13 bases between.

This clonotype was recorded a few times. The chain combines TRBV6-4 with TRBJ2-3; the D gene is possibly TRBD2 (6 bases). The CDR3 has 15 amino acids. Germline V lookup: CDR1 MRHNA, CDR2 SNTAGT. V was cut by 6 bases and J by 1 base, with 14 bases left in between. The chain's CDR3 is CASSRDFLGTDTQYF. In nucleotides, the CDR3 is TGTGCCAGCAGCCGGGACTTCCTGGGCACAGATACGCAGTATTTT.

In this sample, this clonotype turned up a few times. The V and J genes are TRBV7-9 and TRBJ2-5; D gene unclear. Trimming removed 5 bases from V and 7 bases from J, with 17 bases in between. The CDR3 runs 14 residues. Germline V lookup: CDR1 SEHNR, CDR2 FQNEAQ (reference sequence). Written as DNA, the CDR3 is TGTGCCAGCAGCCCCACCTCCAGTACGGGGACCCAGTACTTC. It codes for CASSPTSSTGTQYF.

The chain has TRBV2 and TRBJ2-5; tentatively, D is TRBD2 (6 bases). The length of the CDR3 is 13 residues. The ends were cut back, 4 bases at V and 5 bases at J, with 11 bases in the middle. The germline V gene has CDR1 SNHLY and CDR2 FYNNEI. In nucleotides, the CDR3 is TGTGCCAGCAGTGGGACGGGGGTTGAGACCCAGTACTTC. Protein: CASSGTGVETQYF.

This clonotype was recorded at least ten times. The rearrangement uses TRBV7-8 and TRBJ2-7; D perhaps matches TRBD1 (6 bases). The CDR3 has 14 amino acids. CDR1 is SGHVS, CDR2 FQNEAQ, per germline. V was shortened by 5 bases and J by 2 bases, with 13 bases between the two germline ends. CDR3 sequence: CASSTGTKTYEQYF. The CDR3 DNA reads TGTGCCAGCAGCACCGGGACAAAGACCTACGAGCAGTACTTC.

This clonotype was counted between two and nine times. The chain has TRBV11-2 and TRBJ2-7; D tentatively fits TRBD1 or TRBD2 (5 bases each). V shed 5 bases and J shed 1 base, with 12 bases lying between them. The CDR3 extends over 14 amino acids. CDR1 SGHAT and CDR2 FQNNGV come from the germline V gene. CDR3 sequence (DNA): TGTGCCAGCAGCCAACCTGGGGGATCCTACGAGCAGTACTTC. It encodes CASSQPGGSYEQYF.

As for this clonotype: This could be a read error, since a much larger clone is one nucleotide away. In DNA, the CDR3 is TGTGCCAGCAGCTGGGGACAGGTCTATGGCTACACCTTC. As protein: CASSWGQVYGYTF. V and J are TRBV6-2 or TRBV6-3 and TRBJ1-2, with 8 nucleotides matching TRBD1. Germline V CDR1 and CDR2: MNHEY, SVGEGT. The CDR3 is made up of 13 amino acids. Trimming cost V 6 bases and J 4 bases; bases outside gene matches: 4.

This clonotype was counted at least ten times. The chain recombines TRBV6-6 with TRBJ2-1; either TRBD1 or TRBD2 may supply D (5 bases each). CDR3 size: 12 residues. CDR1 is MNHNY, CDR2 SVGAGI, per germline (reference sequence). Trimming pared 2 bases from V and 9 bases from J, leaving 8 bases between. The CDR3 sequence: CASSYGGREQFF. The CDR3 region has the DNA TGTGCCAGCAGTTACGGGGGACGTGAGCAGTTCTTC.

V is TRBV19 and J is TRBJ1-1; D gene uncertain. The V end lost 7 bases, the J end lost 1 base, and 10 bases lay between the germline ends. The CDR3 length is 13 residues. CDR1 and CDR2 from the germline V gene are LNHDA and SQIVND (reference sequence). The CDR3 protein is CASTAKENTEAFF. The CDR3 DNA reads TGTGCCAGTACCGCCAAGGAGAACACTGAAGCTTTCTTT.

The chain is built from TRBV6-6 and TRBJ1-5, with 9 bases matching TRBD1. The CDR3 loop spans 16 amino acids. Germline V lookup: CDR1 MNHNY, CDR2 SVGAGI (reference sequence). V lost 2 bases, J lost 4 bases, and 6 bases stayed unmatched. The CDR3 protein is CASSYTGTGWNQPQHF. The DNA of the CDR3 is TGTGCCAGCAGTTACACAGGGACAGGGTGGAATCAGCCCCAGCATTTT.

This clonotype was picked up a small number of times. The chain joins TRBV6-5 to TRBJ1-4; D is unclear. CDR1 MNHEY and CDR2 SVGAGI come from the germline V gene. With 10 bases removed from V and 3 bases from J, the gap between germline ends came to 9 bases. The CDR3 totals 12 residues. For the CDR3, the DNA is TGTGCCACCGGACGGGCTAATGAAAAACTGTTTTTT. This sequence encodes CATGRANEKLFF.

The sample holds many counts of this clonotype. The V and J genes are TRBV7-8 and TRBJ2-7; TRBD1 matches at 8 bases. This CDR3 is 17 amino acids long. Germline CDR1 is SGHVS and CDR2 is FQNEAQ. V lost 0 bases, J lost 0 bases, and 7 bases stayed unmatched. The CDR3 loop reads CASSLALGQVDSYEQYF. In DNA, the CDR3 is TGTGCCAGCAGCTTAGCGCTGGGACAGGTTGACTCCTACGAGCAGTACTTC. The whole variable domain, filled in from reference TRBV7-8 and TRBJ2-7, reads GAGVSQSPRYKVAKRGQDVALRCDPISGHVSLFWYQQALGQGPEFLTYFQNEAQLDKSGLPSDRFFAERPEGSVSTLKIQRTQQEDSAVYLCASSLALGQVDSYEQYFGPGTRLTVT.

In its sample, this clonotype was seen a few times. The chain is built from TRBV18 and TRBJ2-2; tentatively, D is TRBD2 (6 bases). Trimming cost V 0 bases and J 1 base, with 9 bases left between them. Per germline, CDR1 KGHSH and CDR2 LQKENI. CDR3 size: 16 residues. For the CDR3, the DNA is TGTGCCAGCTCACCACCGGAGGGGCTGAACACCGGGGAGCTGTTTTTT. Its protein product is CASSPPEGLNTGELFF.

The sample holds many counts of this clonotype. This chain links TRBV7-2 with TRBJ1-1; D gene unclear. V dropped 0 bases and J dropped 0 bases, with 5 bases sitting between them. CDR3 length: 14 residues. Germline lookup yields CDR1 SGHTA and CDR2 FQGNSA. DNA of the CDR3: TGTGCCAGCAGCTTAGCCATGGTGAACACTGAAGCTTTCTTT. It specifies CASSLAMVNTEAFF.

This clonotype was observed at least ten times. This rearrangement joins TRBV9 to TRBJ1-1; D unclear. Germline assignment: CDR1 SGDLS and CDR2 YYNGEE. V lost 2 bases, J lost 7 bases, and 12 bases lay in between. This CDR3 spans 13 amino acids. The CDR3, as DNA: TGTGCCAGCAGCGTGGACGGTTCATTTGAAGCTTTCTTT. Its protein is CASSVDGSFEAFF.

In this sample, this clonotype turned up many times. The chain employs TRBV7-8 and TRBJ2-7, with 10 bases fitting TRBD2. J gave up 6 bases and V 3 bases, and 5 bases lay outside the gene matches. Germline V gene lookup returns CDR1 SGHVS and CDR2 FQNEAQ. CDR3 length: 14 amino acids. The CDR3 sequence is CASSFASGGSEQYF. The CDR3 DNA is TGTGCCAGCAGCTTTGCTAGCGGGGGCTCCGAGCAGTACTTC.

The sample holds one count of this clonotype. The chain combines TRBV5-6 with TRBJ1-1, with D possibly matching TRBD1 (5 bases). From germline, CDR1 is SGHDT and CDR2 YYEEEE. Trimming shortened V by 1 base and J by 1 base, and 11 bases separated the two germline ends. The CDR3 spans 15 residues. DNA of the CDR3: TGTGCCAGCAGCTTGAATGGCAGGGCGAACACTGAAGCTTTCTTT. Protein product: CASSLNGRANTEAFF.

The chain links TRBV12-3 or TRBV12-4 to TRBJ1-2; D is ambiguous. The V and J ends lost 2 bases and 7 bases respectively, with 11 bases between them. The CDR3 covers 13 residues. CDR3 protein: CASSLYKESGYTF. CDR3 bases: TGTGCCAGCAGTTTATATAAGGAAAGTGGCTACACCTTC.